The 15 T cell receptor beta chains listed next were all sequenced from one sample in a study of shared clonotypes between healthy human individuals. Measured with immunoSEQ multiplex PCR; TCRdb has only the in-frame clones, and not every one. The profile covers approximately 710,000 clones, with around 90% appearing a single time and 30% to 35% taken by the ten largest. Sequencing was done on a sample of memory CD8+ T cells from PBMCs. Subset specified: CD45RO+ cells pooled with CCR7-negative TemRA cells. The source of these receptors is a young man in good health. Some clones in this sample may be carry-over from other donors' samples.

This clone was observed a handful of times. The V gene is TRBV6-4, the J gene TRBJ2-2; D is ambiguous. There are 14 residues in the CDR3. Germline CDR1 MRHNA, CDR2 SNTAGT. Deletions cut 0 bases from V and 6 bases from J, with 8 bases between. The CDR3 sequence is CASSDSEWAGELFF. DNA for the CDR3: TGTGCCAGCAGTGACTCGGAATGGGCCGGGGAGCTGTTTTTT.

DNA of the CDR3: TGTGCCAGCAGGGGGTTGACAGAGACATATGGCTACACCTTC. Encoded protein: CASRGLTETYGYTF. The chain links TRBV7-2 to TRBJ1-2, with D possibly matching TRBD1 (5 bases). CDR3 length: 14 residues. Trimming cost V 6 bases and J 5 bases, with 16 bases left between them. In germline, CDR1 is SGHTA, CDR2 FQGNSA.

This CDR3 reads CASSWRTLRTDTQYF. The CDR3 DNA reads TGCGCCAGCAGCTGGAGAACACTACGCACAGATACGCAGTATTTT. The chain joins TRBV5-1 to TRBJ2-3, with D unresolved. CDR1 is SGHRS, CDR2 YFSETQ, per germline. The CDR3 consists of 15 residues. Between the trimmed V and J ends, which lost 3 bases and 1 base, there was a span of 12 bases.

This clone was observed a single time. V and J are TRBV7-9 and TRBJ1-5; 8 nucleotides line up with TRBD1. There are 13 residues in the CDR3. CDR1 and CDR2 (germline): SEHNR, FQNEAQ (reference sequence). The V and J ends lost 9 bases and 7 bases, in that order; junction bases with no gene match: 8. The CDR3 spells CASSTGDRQPQHF. CDR3 bases: TGTGCCAGTTCGACAGGGGATCGGCAGCCCCAGCATTTT.

V is TRBV9 and J is TRBJ2-1; 7 nucleotides match TRBD1. V shed 3 bases, J shed 3 bases, and the junction held 6 bases outside the gene matches. This CDR3 is 15 amino acids long. Germline V gene lookup returns CDR1 SGDLS and CDR2 YYNGEE. CDR3 protein: CASSGDRVGYNEQFF. The CDR3 DNA reads as TGTGCCAGCAGCGGAGACAGGGTAGGCTACAATGAGCAGTTCTTC.

V and J are TRBV7-9 and TRBJ2-4, with D hard to call. With 8 bases removed from V and 0 bases from J, the gap between germline ends came to 14 bases. CDR1 is SEHNR, CDR2 FQNEAQ, per germline (reference sequence). CDR3 length: 15 amino acids. CDR3 coding DNA: TGTGCCAGCGGCTCTATGGCAGGAGCCAAAAACATTCAGTACTTC. Translation: CASGSMAGAKNIQYF.

The chain couples TRBV6-1 to TRBJ2-1; TRBD2 is a possible D gene (6 bases). CDR1 MNHNS and CDR2 SASEGT come from the germline V gene. The CDR3 length is 17 residues. V lost 4 bases and J 0 bases, leaving 16 bases between the germline ends. The CDR3 here is CASSVLVGSGSYNEQFF. The CDR3 DNA is TGTGCCAGCAGTGTTCTCGTGGGTAGCGGCTCCTACAATGAGCAGTTCTTC.

This chain links TRBV6-6 with TRBJ2-1; D gene ambiguous. The CDR3 runs 13 residues. Germline V gene lookup returns CDR1 MNHNY and CDR2 SVGAGI (reference sequence). V lost 0 bases to trimming and J lost 4 bases, with 4 bases between them. DNA for the CDR3: TGTGCCAGCAGTTACTCGGAATACAATGAGCAGTTCTTC. Its translation is CASSYSEYNEQFF.

The chain uses TRBV4-1 and TRBJ1-2, with a possible D match to TRBD1 (6 bases). In germline, CDR1 is MGHRA, CDR2 YSYEKL. The CDR3 length is 15 residues. V lost 4 bases and J lost 7, with 19 bases in between. The DNA for the CDR3 is TGCGCCAGCAGCCCGGGCGCTTGGGGGGCGGGTGGCTACACCTTC. Residues: CASSPGAWGAGGYTF.

The chain has TRBV5-1 and TRBJ2-1; unclear D gene. The CDR3 totals 13 residues. The germline gives CDR1 SGHRS, CDR2 YFSETQ. V lost 2 bases and J 8 bases, leaving 11 bases between the germline ends. CDR3 nucleotides: TGCGCCAGCAGCTTAGGGATTCGGGATGAGCAGTTCTTC. Protein: CASSLGIRDEQFF. The full variable domain, with the rest looked up from reference TRBV5-1 and TRBJ2-1, is KAGVTQTPRYLIKTRGQQVTLSCSPISGHRSVSWYQQTPGQGLQFLFEYFSETQRNKGNFPGRFSGRQFSNSRSEMNVSTLELGDSALYLCASSLGIRDEQFFGPGTRLTVL.

The rearrangement uses TRBV7-9 and TRBJ2-5; D not certain. Trimming took 4 bases from V and 4 from J, leaving 16 bases between them. The CDR3 totals 15 residues. Germline CDR1 is SEHNR and CDR2 is FQNEAQ (reference sequence). The CDR3 spells CASSSDDWGLETQYF. The DNA of the CDR3 is TGTGCCAGCAGCTCCGATGATTGGGGTCTAGAGACCCAGTACTTC. Full variable domain (remainder filled in from reference TRBV7-9 and TRBJ2-5): DTGVSQNPRHKITKRGQNVTFRCDPISEHNRLYWYRQTLGQGPEFLTYFQNEAQLEKSRLLSDRFSAERPKGSFSTLEIQRTEQGDSAMYLCASSSDDWGLETQYFGPGTRLLVL.

The chain carries TRBV28 and TRBJ2-3; 9 bases match TRBD2. This CDR3 is built from 15 residues. V lost 7 bases and J lost 0; bases outside the gene matches: 5. Germline assignment: CDR1 MDHEN and CDR2 SYDVKM. DNA for the CDR3: TGTGCCAGCAACTTAGCGGGAGCTAGCACAGATACGCAGTATTTT. It specifies CASNLAGASTDTQYF.

The chain is built from TRBV7-9 and TRBJ2-1, with TRBD1 matching over 9 bases. The V segment lost 5 bases and the J segment 5 bases; nucleotides outside the gene matches: 10. Germline assignment: CDR1 SEHNR and CDR2 FQNEAQ (reference sequence). The CDR3 is 16 amino acids. The CDR3 region has the DNA TGTGCCAGCAGCCCAAGACCGGGACAGGGCCACAATGAGCAGTTCTTC. This encodes CASSPRPGQGHNEQFF.

V usage is TRBV27 and J usage is TRBJ2-2; D not certain. Between the trimmed V and J ends, which lost 6 bases and 4 bases, there was a span of 15 bases. Per the germline V gene, CDR1 is MNHEY and CDR2 is SMNVEV (reference sequence). The CDR3 totals 15 residues. CDR3 DNA: TGTGCCAGCAGCCCATCGCTGACAATCACCGGGGAGCTGTTTTTT. This gives the protein CASSPSLTITGELFF.

As concerns this clone: This same CDR3 is encoded by further DNA sequences in the sample. In DNA form, the CDR3 reads TGTGCCAGCAGTGAAGGAACTAGCGGCTACGAGCAGTACTTC. Amino acid sequence: CASSEGTSGYEQYF. This sequence joins TRBV2 and TRBJ2-7, with 8 positions matching TRBD2. V lost 1 base, J lost 3 bases, and 2 bases stayed unmatched. Germline V gene sequence: CDR1 SNHLY, CDR2 FYNNEI. The CDR3 length is 14 residues.